These 30 T cell receptor beta chains were sequenced from one sample in a study of response to subunit inactivated influenza vaccine. TCRdb itself ran the RT-PCR reads through MiXCR, one entry per CDR3 protein. The table records over 150,000 distinct CDR3 sequences, 11% of them present only once. The source material was non-naive T cells sorted from PBMCs, sampled more than 35 days after vaccination. The receptors stem from a man aged 45-60 years who received an inactivated influenza vaccine.

About this clonotype: Germline and junction disagree at one end, which may indicate a read error. CDR3: CANSLGAGVAEAFF. The CDR3 nucleotides read TGTGCCAACAGCTTAGGGGCAGGGGTTGCTGAAGCTTTCTTT. The chain carries TRBV7-9 and TRBJ1-1; TRBD1 is a possible D gene (6 bases). CDR1 is SEHNR and CDR2 is FQNEAQ in the germline V gene (reference sequence). This CDR3 contains 14 residues.

This clonotype appeared many times. The chain employs TRBV6-2 or TRBV6-3 and TRBJ2-1; 11 bases are a match to TRBD2. The CDR3 has 18 amino acids. J gave up 3 bases and V 0 bases, and 7 bases lay outside the gene matches. Germline V CDR1 and CDR2: MNHEY, SVGEGT. This CDR3 is CASSYSHPTSGIYNEQFF. CDR3 DNA: TGTGCCAGCAGTTACTCACACCCGACTAGCGGGATCTACAATGAGCAGTTCTTC.

This clonotype was counted only a few times. The J gene is TRBJ2-1, the V gene TRBV20-1; 7 bases fit TRBD1. The CDR3 length is 15 residues. The J segment lost 5 bases and the V segment lost 5 bases, leaving 12 bases of the junction unmatched. Germline-derived CDR1 and CDR2 are DFQATT and SNEGSKA (reference sequence). This CDR3 reads CSAHNRGEKNNEQFF. CDR3 bases: TGCAGTGCTCATAACAGGGGTGAGAAAAACAATGAGCAGTTCTTC.

This clonotype was counted between two and nine times. V and J are TRBV9 and TRBJ2-3, with D unclear. Trimming took off 3 bases at V and 1 base at J, with 9 bases between the two ends. This CDR3 comprises 14 residues. Germline assignment: CDR1 SGDLS and CDR2 YYNGEE. This CDR3 is CASSEAPRTDTQYF. The CDR3 nucleotides read TGTGCCAGCAGCGAGGCACCCCGCACAGATACGCAGTATTTT.

In this sample, this clonotype turned up many times. The chain employs TRBV7-9 and TRBJ2-5; weak D call: TRBD1 (6 bases). The CDR3 has 14 residues. Germline V gene lookup returns CDR1 SEHNR and CDR2 FQNEAQ (reference sequence). V gave up 4 bases and J gave up 6 bases, with 15 bases separating them. CDR3 in DNA: TGTGCCAGCAGCTCCCGTATCAGGGGTCAGACCCAGTACTTC. Translated, it gives CASSSRIRGQTQYF.

This clonotype has a handful of counts. V and J are TRBV9 and TRBJ2-5, with D unclear. Germline V gives CDR1 SGDLS, CDR2 YYNGEE. The CDR3 contains 14 residues. The V gene lost 0 bases and the J gene lost 1 base, with 7 bases spanning the gap. The CDR3, as DNA: TGTGCCAGCAGCGTAGGACCGGGCCAAGAGACCCAGTACTTC. Its translation: CASSVGPGQETQYF.

This clonotype appeared many times. V usage is TRBV11-2 and J usage is TRBJ2-2; 10 positions match TRBD2. J lost 2 bases, V lost 8 bases, and 5 bases had no gene match. The CDR3 totals 15 residues. CDR1 and CDR2 from the germline V gene are SGHAT and FQNNGV. The CDR3 loop reads CASSWTSGNTGELFF. The DNA for the CDR3 is TGTGCCAGCTCGTGGACTAGCGGAAACACCGGGGAGCTGTTTTTT. Using reference TRBV11-2 and TRBJ2-2 for the parts outside the CDR3, the full variable domain is EAGVAQSPRYKIIEKRQSVAFWCNPISGHATLYWYQQILGQGPKLLIQFQNNGVVDDSQLPKDRFSAERLKGVDSTLKIQPAKLEDSAVYLCASSWTSGNTGELFFGEGSRLTVL.

The rearrangement joins TRBV6-5 to TRBJ1-1; D unresolved. The V end lost 2 bases, the J end lost 4 bases, and 8 bases lay between the germline ends. This CDR3 has 13 amino acids. Germline CDR1 is MNHEY and CDR2 is SVGAGI. CDR3 nucleotide sequence: TGTGCCAGCAGTTACGTAGGGAGCACTGAAGCTTTCTTT. Protein product: CASSYVGSTEAFF.

This clonotype was seen repeatedly, ten times or more. The J gene is TRBJ2-1, the V gene TRBV15; no clear D. Germline CDR1 reads LNHNV; CDR2 reads YYDKDF (reference sequence). The V and J ends lost 0 bases and 9 bases respectively, with 12 bases between them. There are 14 residues in the CDR3. The CDR3 loop reads CATSRDIVGSEQFF. CDR3 in DNA: TGTGCCACCAGCAGAGATATCGTTGGCAGTGAGCAGTTCTTC.

The chain joins TRBV18 to TRBJ2-2; D is undetermined. CDR1 and CDR2 (germline): KGHSH, LQKENI. This CDR3 has 17 residues. The V end lost 1 base, the J end lost 5 bases, and 17 bases lay between the germline ends. CDR3 loop: CASSPLRGRAVTGELFF. For the CDR3, the DNA is TGTGCCAGCTCACCACTCCGTGGACGGGCTGTAACCGGGGAGCTGTTTTTT.

The sample holds one count of this clonotype. The chain uses TRBV2 and TRBJ1-1, with a tentative D call TRBD1 (6 bases). The V gene lost 11 bases and the J gene lost 1 base, with 20 bases spanning the gap. Germline CDR1 reads SNHLY; CDR2 reads FYNNEI. The CDR3 extends over 15 amino acids. The CDR3 DNA is TGTGCCTTAAAACAGGGATCGGGAACGAACACTGAAGCTTTCTTT. It yields the protein CALKQGSGTNTEAFF.

This clonotype was observed at least ten times. The V gene is TRBV5-1, the J gene TRBJ2-3; maybe TRBD2 (7 bases). CDR1 SGHRS and CDR2 YFSETQ come from the germline V gene. V was clipped by 0 bases and J by 5 bases, with 19 bases between them. The CDR3 contains 17 residues. The CDR3 loop reads CASSLALLGGPQDTQYF. In nucleotides, the CDR3 is TGCGCCAGCAGCTTGGCCCTACTGGGGGGGCCACAAGATACGCAGTATTTT.

The CDR3 region has the DNA TGTGCCAGCAGTACGACGGGTGATCAGCCCCAGCATTTT. Translated: CASSTTGDQPQHF. The rearrangement links TRBV12-3 or TRBV12-4 to TRBJ1-5, with D unclear. V lost 5 bases, J lost 5 bases, and 10 bases lay in between. The length of the CDR3 is 13 residues.

This clonotype was detected ten times or more. This sequence joins TRBV4-1 and TRBJ2-7, with D perhaps TRBD1 (7 bases). The V and J ends lost 4 bases and 3 bases respectively, with 16 bases between them. CDR1 is MGHRA and CDR2 is YSYEKL in the germline V gene. This CDR3 is built from 15 residues. The CDR3 coding sequence is TGCGCCAGCAGCCGGACAGGCGCGGGGAACTACGAGCAGTACTTC. Translating gives CASSRTGAGNYEQYF.

CDR3 amino acids: CASSRTGDGYSNQPQHF. The DNA for the CDR3 is TGTGCCAGCAGTCGGACAGGGGATGGTTATAGCAATCAGCCCCAGCATTTT. V usage is TRBV6-1 and J usage is TRBJ1-5, with 9 bases that match TRBD1. CDR3 length: 17 residues. Germline lookup yields CDR1 MNHNS and CDR2 SASEGT. Trimming took 5 bases from V and 0 from J; bases not matched to a gene: 8.

This clonotype was seen at least ten times. This sequence joins TRBV18 and TRBJ2-7; 9 bases are shared with TRBD2. Looked up from germline, CDR1 is KGHSH and CDR2 is LQKENI. V was clipped by 6 bases and J by 10 bases; unmatched bases: 16. The length of the CDR3 is 15 residues. The CDR3, as DNA: TGTGCCAGCTCCCCTACCGCTAGCGGGGCCCACAATCAGTACTTC. Its protein product is CASSPTASGAHNQYF.

The sample holds a few counts of this clonotype. This chain links TRBV4-3 with TRBJ1-5; D is possibly TRBD1 (6 bases). Looked up from germline, CDR1 is LGHNA and CDR2 is YSLEER. The V end lost 1 base, the J end lost 0 bases, and 7 bases lay between the germline ends. CDR3 length equals 15 residues. This chain's CDR3 is CASSQGTASNQPQHF. The DNA of the CDR3 is TGCGCCAGCAGCCAAGGGACAGCTAGCAATCAGCCCCAGCATTTT.

This clonotype came up many times. The chain couples TRBV4-2 to TRBJ2-2; no clear D. Germline values: CDR1 LGHNA, CDR2 YNFKEQ. This CDR3 comprises 16 residues. With 1 base removed from V and 6 bases from J, the gap between germline ends came to 15 bases. CDR3 nucleotide sequence: TGTGCCAGCAGCCAAGGGCACAGTCTTAAGTCCGGGGAGCTGTTTTTT. It yields the protein CASSQGHSLKSGELFF.

The CDR3 reads CSVDGSQGRTDTQYF. CDR3 DNA sequence: TGCAGCGTTGACGGCTCCCAAGGGCGAACAGATACGCAGTATTTT. The chain links TRBV29-1 to TRBJ2-3; D remains unclear. Germline V gene sequence: CDR1 SQVTM, CDR2 ANQGSEA. With 3 bases removed from V and 3 bases from J, the gap between germline ends came to 16 bases. The CDR3 sequence is 15 residues long.

This clonotype was seen a handful of times. The chain links TRBV3-1 to TRBJ2-1; 14 nucleotides align to TRBD2. The junction had 6 bases not matched to a gene; V was cut back by 2 bases and J by 9 bases. Per germline, CDR1 LGHDT and CDR2 YNNKEL (reference sequence). The CDR3 extends over 16 amino acids. The CDR3 region is CASSQTGTSGRGEQFF. The CDR3 DNA reads TGTGCCAGCAGCCAAACCGGGACTAGCGGGAGAGGTGAGCAGTTCTTC.

This clonotype occurred a few times. This chain connects TRBV7-2 to TRBJ2-6; the D is unclear. Germline-derived CDR1 and CDR2 are SGHTA and FQGNSA. CDR3 size: 15 residues. Trimming took off 0 bases at V and 2 bases at J, with 5 bases between the two ends. CDR3 nucleotides: TGTGCCAGCAGCTTAGCGTTCACTGGGGCCAACGTCCTGACTTTC. Translated: CASSLAFTGANVLTF.

This rearrangement joins TRBV6-1 to TRBJ1-2; possible D gene TRBD1, 5 bases. The CDR3 contains 13 residues. Trimming removed 6 bases from V and 4 bases from J, with 12 bases in between. The germline V gene has CDR1 MNHNS and CDR2 SASEGT. The CDR3 sequence is CASSGARAYGYTF. Here the CDR3 DNA reads TGTGCCAGCAGCGGAGCCAGGGCCTATGGCTACACCTTC.

By its share, this clonotype is medium-sized. The chain couples TRBV5-1 to TRBJ2-7; 9 bases match TRBD1. The CDR3 has 15 amino acids. With V trimmed by 3 bases and J by 0 bases, 4 bases remained unmatched. In germline, CDR1 is SGHRS, CDR2 YFSETQ. Here the CDR3 DNA reads TGCGCCAGCAGCTACGGACAGGGGTCCTCCTACGAGCAGTACTTC. It codes for CASSYGQGSSYEQYF. Supplemented by reference TRBV5-1 and TRBJ2-7, the full variable domain reads KAGVTQTPRYLIKTRGQQVTLSCSPISGHRSVSWYQQTPGQGLQFLFEYFSETQRNKGNFPGRFSGRQFSNSRSEMNVSTLELGDSALYLCASSYGQGSSYEQYFGPGTRLTVT.

In this sample, this clonotype turned up a few times. The chain recombines TRBV6-5 with TRBJ1-1; perhaps TRBD1 as D (5 bases). There are 13 residues in the CDR3. CDR1 is MNHEY, CDR2 SVGAGI, per germline. V was clipped by 0 bases and J by 5 bases, with 7 bases between them. The CDR3 loop is CASSYSKGTEAFF. CDR3 DNA sequence: TGTGCCAGCAGTTACTCGAAGGGGACTGAAGCTTTCTTT.

This clonotype was found a few times. The V and J genes are TRBV6-2 or TRBV6-3 and TRBJ1-2; the D gene is possibly TRBD1 (5 bases). CDR3 length: 16 residues. With 6 bases removed from V and 5 bases from J, the gap between germline ends came to 22 bases. CDR1 MNHEY and CDR2 SVGEGT come from the germline V gene. CDR3 nucleotide sequence: TGTGCCAGCAGCCGACCGGGACCTCAAAAGACGTATGGCTACACCTTC. This gives the protein CASSRPGPQKTYGYTF.

V and J are TRBV7-9 and TRBJ2-1; D is unresolved. Germline V CDR1 and CDR2: SEHNR, FQNEAQ (reference sequence). V gave up 10 bases and J gave up 7 bases, with 17 bases separating them. The CDR3 consists of 13 residues. The CDR3 region has the DNA TGTGCCACCCAACCTCCCGACCTGAATGAGCAGTTCTTC. As protein: CATQPPDLNEQFF.

This sequence joins TRBV20-1 and TRBJ2-7, with 8 bases identical to TRBD1. The CDR3 spans 13 residues. The germline CDR1 and CDR2 sequences are DFQATT and SNEGSKA (reference sequence). The CDR3 bases are TGCAGCGGGGTAGGCGACAGGGGTCACGAGCAGTACTTC. This encodes CSGVGDRGHEQYF.

The V call is TRBV10-3, the J call TRBJ2-3; 12 positions agree with TRBD2. Germline V lookup: CDR1 ENHRY, CDR2 SYGVKD. The length of the CDR3 is 16 residues. J was trimmed by 0 bases and V by 10 bases; bases with no gene match: 8. The CDR3 loop reads CATATSGGTSTDTQYF. DNA of the CDR3: TGTGCCACCGCGACTAGCGGGGGCACTAGCACAGATACGCAGTATTTT.

The sample holds many counts of this clonotype. This chain links TRBV7-2 with TRBJ2-7; the match to TRBD2 covers 7 bases. The V gene's germline CDR1 is SGHTA and CDR2 FQGNSA. The trim removed 0 bases at V and 3 bases at J, leaving 2 bases unmatched. The CDR3 covers 14 residues. The CDR3 reads CASSLAGLNYEQYF. The CDR3 bases are TGTGCCAGCAGCTTAGCGGGACTAAACTACGAGCAGTACTTC.

The V and J genes are TRBV3-1 and TRBJ1-1; TRBD1 matches 8 bases. V dropped 7 bases and J dropped 0; count of bases not matched to a gene: 7. CDR1 is LGHDT, CDR2 YNNKEL, per germline (reference sequence). The CDR3 covers 15 residues. The CDR3, as DNA: TGTGCCAGCACTGGACAGGGCTCTATGAACACTGAAGCTTTCTTT. It specifies CASTGQGSMNTEAFF.